The 5 T cell receptor beta chains listed next were all sequenced from one sample in a study of blood T cell repertoires in COVID-19. Measured with immunoSEQ multiplex PCR; TCRdb has only the in-frame clones, and not every one. The sample includes 450,000 to 600,000 clones, roughly 87% of them seen just once. The sequenced material came from PBMCs or T cells enriched from blood (not recorded which). These receptors all stem from a woman aged 18 to 35 who had recovered from COVID-19.

V is TRBV12-5 and J is TRBJ2-1; 12 nucleotides align to TRBD2. The V gene end was trimmed by 0 bases and the J gene end by 6 bases; junction bases not matched to a gene: 0. The CDR3 totals 15 residues. The germline V gene encodes CDR1 LGHNT and CDR2 FRNRAP. The CDR3 sequence is CASGLVLAGGNEQFF. In DNA, the CDR3 is TGTGCTAGTGGTTTGGTACTAGCGGGGGGCAATGAGCAGTTCTTC.

The rearrangement links TRBV19 to TRBJ2-3; no clear D gene. The V end lost 7 bases, the J end lost 2 bases, and 16 bases lay between the germline ends. The CDR3 runs 15 residues. From germline, CDR1 is LNHDA and CDR2 SQIVND (reference sequence). CDR3 bases: TGTGCCAGTACCAAACGCCGTGACTCCACAGATACGCAGTATTTT. Amino acid sequence: CASTKRRDSTDTQYF.

This chain joins TRBV6-5 and TRBJ1-2; 7 nucleotides agree with TRBD1. The CDR3 has 15 residues. V lost 2 bases, J lost 6 bases, and 9 bases stayed unmatched. Germline values: CDR1 MNHEY, CDR2 SVGAGI. The CDR3 DNA reads TGTGCCAGCAGTTACGCCCAGGGGGAACAAGATGGCTACACCTTC. Translating gives CASSYAQGEQDGYTF.

The V gene is TRBV7-2, the J gene TRBJ2-1; 10 bases are shared with TRBD2. V was pared by 4 bases and J by 3 bases, with 12 bases of the junction left unmatched. Germline values: CDR1 SGHTA, CDR2 FQGNSA. This CDR3 region has 18 residues. The DNA for the CDR3 is TGTGCCAGCAGCTCCGGACCAGGAGCGGGGGGGAGCTACAATGAGCAGTTCTTC. As protein: CASSSGPGAGGSYNEQFF. The variable domain in full, completed from reference TRBV7-2 and TRBJ2-1, reads GAGVSQSPSNKVTEKGKDVELRCDPISGHTALYWYRQSLGQGLEFLIYFQGNSAPDKSGLPSDRFSAERTGGSVSTLTIQRTQQEDSAVYLCASSSGPGAGGSYNEQFFGPGTRLTVL.

The rearrangement uses TRBV30 and TRBJ1-2; TRBD1 aligns across 9 bases. CDR1 GTSNPN and CDR2 SVGIG come from the germline V gene (reference sequence). Trimming took 5 bases from V and 1 from J; bases not matched to a gene: 8. The CDR3 is 15 residues long. The CDR3 here is CAWVPRDRVNYGYTF. CDR3 nucleotides: TGTGCCTGGGTCCCCCGGGACAGGGTTAACTATGGCTACACCTTC.